What follows are 25 T cell receptor beta chains derived from one specimen sequenced in a study of shared clonotypes between healthy human individuals. Sequencing was performed with immunoSEQ multiplex PCR; in TCRdb, only in-frame clones are kept and a portion is missing. The table shows about 490,000 clones, with 79% occurring only once. The sequenced sample was PBMCs. The receptors stem from a woman aged 40 to 50 in good health. Some clones in this sample may be carry-over from other donors' samples.

The CDR3 here is CASSGPAGVSSEQYF. In DNA, the CDR3 is TGTGCCAGCAGCGGGCCAGCGGGAGTATCTTCCGAGCAGTACTTC. The genes are TRBV9 and TRBJ2-7; 8 nucleotides match TRBD2. V lost 3 bases, J lost 6 bases, and 11 bases stayed unmatched. The germline CDR1 and CDR2 sequences are SGDLS and YYNGEE. The CDR3 runs to 15 residues.

This clone has only one observation. This may be a read error, as it is one base from a much larger clone. V usage is TRBV30 and J usage is TRBJ2-5; the D gene could be TRBD1 or TRBD2 (5 bases each). The germline V gene encodes CDR1 GTSNPN and CDR2 SVGIG (reference sequence). The CDR3 sequence is 13 residues long. The CDR3 nucleotides read TGTGCCTGGAGTCACCGGGGCCAAAAGACCCAGTACTTC. Its translation is CAWSHRGQKTQYF.

The J gene is TRBJ1-1, the V gene TRBV7-3; no definite D call. Trimming took off 0 bases at V and 1 base at J, with 9 bases between the two ends. Germline CDR1 and CDR2: SGHTA and FQGTGA. The CDR3 has 15 amino acids. CDR3 nucleotides: TGTGCCAGCAGCTTAACGGCACAGACGAACACTGAAGCTTTCTTT. Protein product: CASSLTAQTNTEAFF.

J is TRBJ2-5 and V is TRBV20-1, with D maybe TRBD2 (6 bases). Near its end, the DNA agrees better with TRBJ2-7, so the J call may be wrong. The germline CDR1 and CDR2 sequences are DFQATT and SNEGSKA (reference sequence). The CDR3 covers 11 residues. The CDR3 loop reads CSARDYYEQYF. The CDR3 DNA reads TGCAGTGCTAGGGACTACTACGAGCAGTACTTC.

This sequence joins TRBV30 and TRBJ1-5, with D uncertain. Trimming pared 0 bases from V and 3 bases from J, leaving 3 bases between. Germline loops: CDR1 GTSNPN, CDR2 SVGIG (reference sequence). The CDR3 runs to 12 residues. CDR3 loop: CAWSVTNQPQHF. The CDR3 DNA reads as TGTGCCTGGAGTGTTACCAATCAGCCCCAGCATTTT.

The rearrangement uses TRBV5-4 and TRBJ2-1; D may match TRBD1 or TRBD2 (5 bases each). Trimming cost V 4 bases and J 0 bases, with 23 bases left between them. The V gene's germline CDR1 is SGHNT and CDR2 YYREEE (reference sequence). The length of the CDR3 is 19 residues. The CDR3, as DNA: TGTGCCAGCAGCCCGGTCCACCTTGGGACCGCCAGCTCCTACAATGAGCAGTTCTTC. This encodes CASSPVHLGTASSYNEQFF.

The V gene is TRBV7-6, the J gene TRBJ2-7; the match to TRBD2 covers 11 bases. After removal of 4 bases from V and 1 base from J, the junction contained 6 bases not matched to a gene. From germline, CDR1 is SGHVS and CDR2 FNYEAQ. The CDR3 runs 16 residues. In DNA, the CDR3 is TGTGCCAGCAGCTCATTAGCGGGAGGGGAATCCTACGAGCAGTACTTC. Its protein product is CASSSLAGGESYEQYF.

The chain recombines TRBV7-9 with TRBJ2-4; the D is unclear. The ends were cut back, 3 bases at V and 0 bases at J, with 12 bases in the middle. Germline V gene sequence: CDR1 SEHNR, CDR2 FQNEAQ (reference sequence). CDR3 length equals 16 residues. The CDR3 region is CASSFYRDLAKNIQYF. CDR3 nucleotides: TGTGCCAGCAGCTTCTACAGAGACTTAGCCAAAAACATTCAGTACTTC.

The V gene is TRBV9, the J gene TRBJ2-2; D possibly uses TRBD1 or TRBD2 (5 bases each). The V end was cut by 3 bases, the J end by 0 bases, with 18 bases between. Germline V gives CDR1 SGDLS, CDR2 YYNGEE. The CDR3 contains 18 residues. CDR3 in amino acids: CASSASVGTYANTGELFF. CDR3 nucleotide sequence: TGTGCCAGCAGCGCTTCCGTGGGGACCTACGCGAACACCGGGGAGCTGTTTTTT.

The chain has TRBV25-1 and TRBJ1-2; tentatively, D is TRBD1 (6 bases). CDR1 and CDR2 (germline): MGHDK, SYGVNS. CDR3 size: 15 residues. The V and J ends lost 0 bases and 4 bases respectively, with 12 bases between them. The CDR3 DNA follows: TGTGCCAGCAGTGAATACGGGGACACGGTCTATGGCTACACCTTC. Translation gives CASSEYGDTVYGYTF.

This clone was seen a handful of times. The rearrangement joins TRBV10-3 to TRBJ1-3, with D possibly being TRBD1 (5 bases). The CDR3 has 15 residues. Looked up from germline, CDR1 is ENHRY and CDR2 is SYGVKD. V lost 10 bases to trimming and J lost 6 bases, with 22 bases between them. The CDR3 DNA sequence: TGTGCCACCCAGGTGTTCCTTCAGGGAGAAAACACCATATATTTT. Translating it yields CATQVFLQGENTIYF.

This chain's CDR3 is CASSQSAGAHGTEAFF. CDR3 bases: TGTGCCAGCAGCCAATCGGCGGGGGCGCACGGCACTGAAGCTTTCTTT. The genes are TRBV16 and TRBJ1-1; D is perhaps TRBD1 (6 bases). Germline loops: CDR1 KGHSY, CDR2 FQNENV. The CDR3 has 16 amino acids. V lost 0 bases and J 4 bases, leaving 15 bases between the germline ends.

The J gene is TRBJ1-1, the V gene TRBV5-1; D possibly corresponds to TRBD1 (6 bases). Per the germline V gene, CDR1 is SGHRS and CDR2 is YFSETQ. CDR3 length: 16 amino acids. Deletions cut 0 bases from V and 1 base from J, with 13 bases between. The CDR3 loop reads CASSLEGPQGNTEAFF. The DNA of the CDR3 is TGCGCCAGCAGCTTGGAGGGCCCACAGGGGAACACTGAAGCTTTCTTT.

The chain has TRBV2 and TRBJ1-2; maybe TRBD1 (6 bases). The CDR3 is 12 amino acids. Germline V gene lookup returns CDR1 SNHLY and CDR2 FYNNEI. V lost 7 bases and J lost 7, with 13 bases in between. The CDR3 sequence is CASTGQFGGYTF. The CDR3, as DNA: TGTGCCAGCACCGGACAGTTTGGTGGCTACACCTTC. Complete variable domain (other parts from reference TRBV2 and TRBJ1-2): EPEVTQTPSHQVTQMGQEVILRCVPISNHLYFYWYRQILGQKVEFLVSFYNNEISEKSEIFDDQFSVERPDGSNFTLKIRSTKLEDSAMYFCASTGQFGGYTFGSGTRLTVV.

The gene calls are TRBV5-4 and TRBJ2-3; D is perhaps TRBD2 (6 bases). Per the germline V gene, CDR1 is SGHNT and CDR2 is YYREEE (reference sequence). V was shortened by 1 base and J by 6 bases, with 21 bases between the two germline ends. This CDR3 is built from 17 residues. DNA for the CDR3: TGTGCCAGCAGCTTGTTGATCGGGAGTGGGTCGCCGGATACGCAGTATTTT. Residues: CASSLLIGSGSPDTQYF.

The rearrangement links TRBV28 to TRBJ1-2; 10 nucleotides agree with TRBD1. V dropped 3 bases and J dropped 8; count of bases not matched to a gene: 9. This CDR3 region has 15 residues. Germline V gene lookup returns CDR1 MDHEN and CDR2 SYDVKM. CDR3 in amino acids: CASSLADRGYGGYTF. The CDR3 DNA is TGTGCCAGCAGTTTGGCGGACAGGGGGTACGGCGGCTACACCTTC.

The chain carries TRBV7-6 and TRBJ1-2; D ambiguous. The germline CDR1 and CDR2 sequences are SGHVS and FNYEAQ. The V and J ends lost 5 bases and 0 bases respectively, with 10 bases between them. The CDR3 totals 14 residues. The CDR3 loop is CASSPGPTNYGYTF. The CDR3 nucleotides are TGTGCCAGCAGCCCCGGCCCGACTAACTATGGCTACACCTTC.

This chain connects TRBV6-4 to TRBJ1-1, with a tentative D call TRBD1 (6 bases). CDR1 is MRHNA, CDR2 SNTAGT, per germline. This CDR3 has 16 amino acids. Trimming shortened V by 4 bases and J by 5 bases, and 20 bases separated the two germline ends. DNA for the CDR3: TGTGCCAGCAGTGGCCCCAATAGCAGGGGTGGGACTGAAGCTTTCTTT. This gives the protein CASSGPNSRGGTEAFF.

The chain has TRBV5-4 and TRBJ2-5; 7 positions agree with TRBD2. The V gene's germline CDR1 is SGHNT and CDR2 YYREEE (reference sequence). The CDR3 has 16 amino acids. The V gene end was trimmed by 3 bases and the J gene end by 2 bases; junction bases not matched to a gene: 10. CDR3 protein: CASSSHVGRGQETQYF. CDR3 nucleotide sequence: TGTGCCAGCAGCTCCCACGTTGGGCGGGGGCAAGAGACCCAGTACTTC.

The rearrangement uses TRBV7-8 and TRBJ2-1; 7 positions agree with TRBD2. Losses at the gene ends were 4 bases for V and 10 bases for J; bases not matched to a gene: 4. The CDR3 consists of 12 residues. Germline V gene sequence: CDR1 SGHVS, CDR2 FQNEAQ. The CDR3: CASSSRLAEQFF. As DNA, the CDR3 is TGTGCCAGCAGCTCCAGACTAGCCGAGCAGTTCTTC.

The V call is TRBV30, the J call TRBJ1-5; the D is unclear. There are 13 residues in the CDR3. Looked up from germline, CDR1 is GTSNPN and CDR2 is SVGIG (reference sequence). V was pared by 1 base and J by 2 bases, with 6 bases between. CDR3 protein: CAWSGFGNQPQHF. The CDR3 DNA is TGTGCCTGGAGTGGATTTGGCAATCAGCCCCAGCATTTT.

The genes are TRBV18 and TRBJ1-5, with 10 positions matching TRBD1. V gave up 0 bases and J gave up 1 base; unmatched junction bases: 6. The CDR3 runs to 18 residues. Germline CDR1 is KGHSH and CDR2 is LQKENI. In DNA form, the CDR3 reads TGTGCCAGCTCACCACCAGGGACAGGGGACTTGAGCAATCAGCCCCAGCATTTT. Its protein is CASSPPGTGDLSNQPQHF.

This clone was observed a handful of times. In the same sample, other DNA sequences code for this CDR3. The chain joins TRBV27 to TRBJ1-1, with D maybe TRBD1 (5 bases). The CDR3 covers 13 residues. Trimming took 6 bases from V and 5 from J, leaving 13 bases between them. Per germline, CDR1 MNHEY and CDR2 SMNVEV (reference sequence). This CDR3 reads CASSPRGGTEAFF. As DNA, the CDR3 is TGTGCCAGCAGCCCCCGGGGCGGGACTGAAGCTTTCTTT.

The chain uses TRBV5-1 and TRBJ2-1; TRBD2 matches at 13 bases. The CDR3 has 15 residues. The J segment lost 10 bases and the V segment lost 4 bases, leaving 8 bases of the junction unmatched. Germline V gives CDR1 SGHRS, CDR2 YFSETQ. The CDR3 protein is CASSPGLAGSREQFF. In DNA, the CDR3 is TGCGCCAGCAGCCCGGGACTAGCGGGATCGCGGGAGCAGTTCTTC.

This clone occurred a few times. The chain recombines TRBV30 with TRBJ1-1, with TRBD1 matching over 7 bases. V dropped 1 base and J dropped 4; count of bases not matched to a gene: 3. Germline CDR1 reads GTSNPN; CDR2 reads SVGIG (reference sequence). The CDR3 is made up of 13 amino acids. CDR3 region: CAWSGQGPTEAFF. As DNA, the CDR3 is TGTGCCTGGAGTGGACAGGGACCCACTGAAGCTTTCTTT.